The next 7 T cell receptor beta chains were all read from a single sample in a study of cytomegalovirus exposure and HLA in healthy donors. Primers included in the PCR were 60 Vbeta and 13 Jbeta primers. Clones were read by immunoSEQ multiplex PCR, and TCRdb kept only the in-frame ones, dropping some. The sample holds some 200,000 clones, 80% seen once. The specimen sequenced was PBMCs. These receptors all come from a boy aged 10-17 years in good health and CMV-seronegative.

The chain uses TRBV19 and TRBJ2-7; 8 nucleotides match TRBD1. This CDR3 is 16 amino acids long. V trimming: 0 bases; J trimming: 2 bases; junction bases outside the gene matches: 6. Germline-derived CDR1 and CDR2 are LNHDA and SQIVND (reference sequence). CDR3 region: CASSIDGTGLTYEQYF. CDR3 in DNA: TGTGCCAGTAGTATAGATGGGACAGGCCTCACCTACGAGCAGTACTTC.

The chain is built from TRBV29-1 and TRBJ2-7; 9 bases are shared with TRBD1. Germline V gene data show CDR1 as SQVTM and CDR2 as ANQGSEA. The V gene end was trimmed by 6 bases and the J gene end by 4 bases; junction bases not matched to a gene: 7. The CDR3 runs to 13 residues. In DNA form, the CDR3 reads TGCAGCGTAACGGGACAGGGCGGATACGAGCAGTACTTC. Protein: CSVTGQGGYEQYF.

The CDR3 spells CASSLYLGGTTDTQYF. The CDR3 coding sequence is TGTGCCAGCAGTTTATATTTGGGGGGGACCACAGATACGCAGTATTTT. The V gene is TRBV27, the J gene TRBJ2-3, with 7 bases lining up with TRBD2. CDR3 length equals 16 residues. V shed 1 base and J 2 bases; nucleotides not matched to a gene: 6. CDR1 MNHEY and CDR2 SMNVEV come from the germline V gene (reference sequence).

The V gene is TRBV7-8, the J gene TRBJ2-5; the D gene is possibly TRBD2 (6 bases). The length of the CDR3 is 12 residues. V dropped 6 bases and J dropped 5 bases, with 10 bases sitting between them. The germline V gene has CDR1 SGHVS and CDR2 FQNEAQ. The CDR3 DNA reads TGTGCCAGCAGACTCAGCGGGGAGACCCAGTACTTC. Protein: CASRLSGETQYF.

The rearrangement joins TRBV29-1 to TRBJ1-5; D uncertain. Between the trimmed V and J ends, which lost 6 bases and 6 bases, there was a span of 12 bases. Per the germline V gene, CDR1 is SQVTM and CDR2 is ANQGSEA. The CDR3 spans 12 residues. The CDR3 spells CSVRHGRQPQHF. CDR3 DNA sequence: TGCAGCGTGCGACACGGTCGTCAGCCCCAGCATTTT. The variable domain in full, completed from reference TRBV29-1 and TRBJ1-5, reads SAVISQKPSRDICQRGTSLTIQCQVDSQVTMMFWYRQQPGQSLTLIATANQGSEATYESGFVIDKFPISRPNLTFSTLTVSNMSPEDSSIYLCSVRHGRQPQHFGDGTRLSIL.

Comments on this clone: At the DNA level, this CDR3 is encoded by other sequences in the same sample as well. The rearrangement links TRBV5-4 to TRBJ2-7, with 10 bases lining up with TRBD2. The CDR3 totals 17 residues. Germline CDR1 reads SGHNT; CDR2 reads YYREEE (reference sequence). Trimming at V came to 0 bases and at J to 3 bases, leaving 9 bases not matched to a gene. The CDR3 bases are TGTGCCAGCAGCTTGGTGTCGGCTAGCGGGAGTGTCTACGAGCAGTACTTC. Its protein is CASSLVSASGSVYEQYF.

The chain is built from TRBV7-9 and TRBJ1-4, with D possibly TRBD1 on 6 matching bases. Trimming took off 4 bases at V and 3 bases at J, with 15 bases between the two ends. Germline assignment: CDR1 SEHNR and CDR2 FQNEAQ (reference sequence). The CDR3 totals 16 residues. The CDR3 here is CASSYGRGSANEKLFF. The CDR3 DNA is TGTGCCAGCAGCTACGGGAGGGGGTCGGCTAATGAAAAACTGTTTTTT. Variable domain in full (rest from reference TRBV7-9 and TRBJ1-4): DTGVSQNPRHKITKRGQNVTFRCDPISEHNRLYWYRQTLGQGPEFLTYFQNEAQLEKSRLLSDRFSAERPKGSFSTLEIQRTEQGDSAMYLCASSYGRGSANEKLFFGSGTQLSVL.